This TCR beta chain was captured by sequencing in a study of blood T cell repertoires in COVID-19. Repertoires were generated with immunoSEQ multiplex PCR, while TCRdb's copy carries only in-frame clones and drops some. The profile shows approximately 290,000 clones, approximately 83% of them singletons. V shed 1 base and J shed 0 bases, with 10 bases lying between them. The germline V gene has CDR1 GTSNPN and CDR2 SVGIG (reference sequence). This CDR3 has 15 residues. This TCR was sampled from a woman aged 25-40 years who had recovered from COVID-19. Specimen: PBMCs or T cells enriched from blood (not recorded which). The chain carries TRBV30 and TRBJ1-3; D remains ambiguous. The DNA of the CDR3 is TGTGCCTGGAGTGGAGACTTCAGCTCTGGAAACACCATATATTTT. Translation: CAWSGDFSSGNTIYF.